The clone carrying this TCR beta chain was seen a handful of times. Its antigen is still unknown. The data are from a study of blood T cells in healthy people across ages. Study findings and constraints: Compared with aged donors, long-lived donors showed fewer expanded clones, suggesting selection.

CDR1 is SNHLY and CDR2 is FYNNEI in the germline V gene. This CDR3 is built from 14 residues. The V end lost 6 bases, the J end lost 2 bases, and 12 bases lay between the germline ends. Each sample yielded at least 7 million isolated PBMCs. At least 5.5 micrograms of total RNA were extracted per sample. Together with a sample-barcoded 5' primer, a J-beta primer mix was included in a second PCR lasting about 7 to 11 cycles. TCRdb fed the 5' RACE reads into MiXCR, producing one record per CDR3 protein. This sample has approximately 800,000 distinct CDR3 sequences, with about 62% found just once. Input material: blood. This clonotype originated in a man aged 30 to 39 in good health. The genes are TRBV2 and TRBJ2-3, with D unclear. The CDR3: CASRALASTDTQYF. CDR3 DNA sequence: TGTGCCAGCAGAGCTCTCGCCTCCACAGATACGCAGTATTTT. Filled out from reference TRBV2 and TRBJ2-3, the complete variable domain reads EPEVTQTPSHQVTQMGQEVILRCVPISNHLYFYWYRQILGQKVEFLVSFYNNEISEKSEIFDDQFSVERPDGSNFTLKIRSTKLEDSAMYFCASRALASTDTQYFGPGTRLTVL.